One sample yielded the 31 T cell receptor beta chains listed below, sequenced in a study of blood T cell repertoires in COVID-19. Assay: immunoSEQ multiplex PCR; the TCRdb copy retains only in-frame clones and omits some. The sample lists about 110,000 clones; 87% were seen once. Sequencing input: peripheral blood. The receptor source for this set is a human donor in a cohort sampled during active COVID-19.

This clone was seen a few times. V is TRBV5-5 and J is TRBJ2-3, with TRBD2 as a possible D gene (7 bases). This CDR3 spans 18 amino acids. The germline CDR1 and CDR2 sequences are SGHKS and YYEKEE (reference sequence). V shed 6 bases and J shed 0 bases, with 23 bases lying between them. CDR3 bases: TGTGCCAGCATCAAAGGGGGGGCGTCTTCCCTTAGCACAGATACGCAGTATTTT. Its protein is CASIKGGASSLSTDTQYF.

The table lists this clone with a count of one. This chain connects TRBV6-5 to TRBJ1-1, with D uncertain. Germline V gives CDR1 MNHEY, CDR2 SVGAGI. The CDR3 runs to 15 residues. Trimming removed 5 bases from V and 1 base from J, with 14 bases in between. CDR3 sequence: CASSPPRGGNTEAFF. DNA of the CDR3: TGTGCCAGCAGTCCCCCACGGGGAGGGAACACTGAAGCTTTCTTT.

The rearrangement links TRBV28 to TRBJ1-1, with D possibly being TRBD1 (5 bases). The CDR3 totals 16 residues. Trimming took off 3 bases at V and 1 base at J, with 15 bases between the two ends. Germline V lookup: CDR1 MDHEN, CDR2 SYDVKM. CDR3 sequence (DNA): TGTGCCAGCAGTTTGGGACTGGCTAGGGGGAACACTGAAGCTTTCTTT. Its translation is CASSLGLARGNTEAFF.

The chain joins TRBV9 to TRBJ1-6; no clear D. V was trimmed by 0 bases and J by 0 bases, leaving 10 bases between them. CDR3 length: 17 residues. Germline V gene lookup returns CDR1 SGDLS and CDR2 YYNGEE. For the CDR3, the DNA is TGTGCCAGCAGCGTAGGTGGGCAGAGCTCCTATAATTCACCCCTCCACTTT. It encodes CASSVGGQSSYNSPLHF. Together with reference TRBV9 and TRBJ1-6, the CDR3 gives the full variable domain: DSGVTQTPKHLITATGQRVTLRCSPRSGDLSVYWYQQSLDQGLQFLIQYYNGEERAKGNILERFSAQQFPDLHSELNLSSLELGDSALYFCASSVGGQSSYNSPLHFGNGTRLTVT.

The gene calls are TRBV19 and TRBJ1-2, with D unresolved. The CDR3 loop spans 15 amino acids. The germline gives CDR1 LNHDA, CDR2 SQIVND (reference sequence). V shed 1 base and J shed 3 bases, with 12 bases lying between them. CDR3 protein: CASSIGYRQYYGYTF. The CDR3 coding sequence is TGTGCCAGTAGTATAGGTTACAGACAATACTATGGCTACACCTTC.

The chain links TRBV6-6 to TRBJ1-2, with 7 bases lining up with TRBD1. V trimming: 0 bases; J trimming: 2 bases; junction bases outside the gene matches: 3. The CDR3 length is 15 residues. Per the germline V gene, CDR1 is MNHNY and CDR2 is SVGAGI (reference sequence). CDR3 region: CASSYSDRVNYGYTF. CDR3 sequence (DNA): TGTGCCAGCAGTTACTCAGACAGGGTAAACTATGGCTACACCTTC.

This clone appeared a single time. The rearrangement joins TRBV19 to TRBJ1-5; TRBD1 agrees at 7 bases. J gave up 4 bases and V 5 bases, and 8 bases lay outside the gene matches. The CDR3 spans 15 residues. CDR1 and CDR2 from the germline V gene are LNHDA and SQIVND (reference sequence). This chain's CDR3 is CASSGSGTVNQPQHF. Written as DNA, the CDR3 is TGTGCCAGTAGTGGATCCGGGACAGTTAATCAGCCCCAGCATTTT.

This chain connects TRBV6-6 to TRBJ1-5; 8 bases fit TRBD1. Per germline, CDR1 MNHNY and CDR2 SVGAGI (reference sequence). The CDR3 loop spans 18 amino acids. The V and J ends lost 5 bases and 1 base, in that order; junction bases with no gene match: 13. CDR3 nucleotide sequence: TGTGCCAGCAGTCGTACCGGGACAGGAGTGAGGAGCAATCAGCCCCAGCATTTT. The encoded protein is CASSRTGTGVRSNQPQHF.

The chain uses TRBV7-9 and TRBJ1-6, with TRBD1 as a possible D gene (6 bases). CDR1 is SEHNR and CDR2 is FQNEAQ in the germline V gene (reference sequence). The CDR3 sequence is 14 residues long. Trimming pared 4 bases from V and 5 bases from J, leaving 9 bases between. Here the CDR3 reads CASSSGHHNSPLHF. The CDR3 DNA follows: TGTGCCAGCAGCTCGGGACACCATAATTCACCCCTCCACTTT.

The chain recombines TRBV11-2 with TRBJ2-5, with a tentative D call TRBD2 (5 bases). The CDR3 length is 11 residues. Trimming stripped 6 bases from V and 7 bases from J, with 9 bases between. Germline V CDR1 and CDR2: SGHAT, FQNNGV. The CDR3 is CASRARGTQYF. CDR3 DNA: TGTGCCAGCAGGGCCCGGGGGACCCAGTACTTC.

This clone was seen just once. V and J are TRBV5-1 and TRBJ1-4, with 9 positions matching TRBD1. Germline V gene sequence: CDR1 SGHRS, CDR2 YFSETQ. The ends lost 2 bases at V and 0 bases at J; junction bases unmatched: 8. CDR3 length equals 18 residues. This CDR3 is CASSFGTGPFATNEKLFF. Written as DNA, the CDR3 is TGCGCCAGCAGCTTCGGGACAGGGCCATTTGCAACTAATGAAAAACTGTTTTTT. Combining the CDR3 with reference TRBV5-1 and TRBJ1-4 gives the whole variable domain KAGVTQTPRYLIKTRGQQVTLSCSPISGHRSVSWYQQTPGQGLQFLFEYFSETQRNKGNFPGRFSGRQFSNSRSEMNVSTLELGDSALYLCASSFGTGPFATNEKLFFGSGTQLSVL.

This sequence joins TRBV5-5 and TRBJ2-7; D not resolved. CDR3 length: 13 residues. V was cut by 0 bases and J by 3 bases, with 7 bases left in between. Germline V CDR1 and CDR2: SGHKS, YYEKEE (reference sequence). The CDR3 bases are TGTGCCAGCAGCTTGGCCCCGGTCTACGAGCAGTACTTC. Translation: CASSLAPVYEQYF.

J is TRBJ1-6 and V is TRBV28; 9 nucleotides line up with TRBD1. In germline, CDR1 is MDHEN, CDR2 SYDVKM. Trimming removed 6 bases from V and 4 bases from J; junction bases left unmatched: 4. The CDR3 contains 15 residues. The CDR3 DNA is TGTGCCAGCAGACAGGGGGCAATTTATAATTCACCCCTCCACTTT. Residues: CASRQGAIYNSPLHF. The full variable domain, completed using reference TRBV28 and TRBJ1-6, is DVKVTQSSRYLVKRTGEKVFLECVQDMDHENMFWYRQDPGLGLRLIYFSYDVKMKEKGDIPEGYSVSREKKERFSLILESASTNQTSMYLCASRQGAIYNSPLHFGNGTRLTVT.

The chain uses TRBV4-3 and TRBJ2-3; D may be TRBD1 (5 bases). This CDR3 contains 13 residues. The germline V gene encodes CDR1 LGHNA and CDR2 YSLEER. V was cut by 0 bases and J by 7 bases, with 8 bases left in between. CDR3 sequence reads: CASSQDADNTQYF. For the CDR3, the DNA is TGCGCCAGCAGCCAAGATGCGGACAATACGCAGTATTTT.

This clone was counted between two and nine times. The chain uses TRBV19 and TRBJ1-1, with 8 positions matching TRBD1. Per the germline V gene, CDR1 is LNHDA and CDR2 is SQIVND (reference sequence). V shed 2 bases, J shed 1 base, and the junction held 3 bases outside the gene matches. The CDR3 is 15 amino acids. The CDR3 DNA reads TGTGCCAGTAGTATAAGGCAGGGGGCGAACACTGAAGCTTTCTTT. It is translated as CASSIRQGANTEAFF.

The rearrangement uses TRBV11-2 and TRBJ1-4; D remains ambiguous. V was pared by 4 bases and J by 4 bases, with 13 bases between. The CDR3 is 15 amino acids. Looked up from germline, CDR1 is SGHAT and CDR2 is FQNNGV. The CDR3 DNA follows: TGTGCCAGCAGCTCCTTGAGAACTGATAATGAAAAACTGTTTTTT. As protein: CASSSLRTDNEKLFF.

The genes are TRBV4-3 and TRBJ1-4; D perhaps matches TRBD1 (5 bases). The germline V and J ends were trimmed by 2 bases and 5 bases, with 12 bases remaining between them. This CDR3 comprises 15 residues. The germline CDR1 and CDR2 sequences are LGHNA and YSLEER. CDR3 DNA sequence: TGCGCCAGCAGCCAACCCACGGGACTGAATGAAAAACTGTTTTTT. Residues: CASSQPTGLNEKLFF.

J is TRBJ1-2 and V is TRBV30; D not resolved. Germline V gene data show CDR1 as GTSNPN and CDR2 as SVGIG (reference sequence). The CDR3 sequence is 13 residues long. V shed 3 bases and J shed 4 bases, with 12 bases lying between them. The CDR3 reads CAWRGGSPYGYTF. The CDR3 bases are TGTGCCTGGAGAGGTGGGAGCCCCTATGGCTACACCTTC.

J is TRBJ2-1 and V is TRBV7-3; TRBD1 might be the D (6 bases). The V and J ends lost 3 bases and 8 bases respectively, with 20 bases between them. The V gene's germline CDR1 is SGHTA and CDR2 FQGTGA. CDR3 length: 16 amino acids. The CDR3 region has the DNA TGTGCCAGCAGCTTTATAGGAACAGGGAAGGCGGATGAGCAGTTCTTC. Its translation is CASSFIGTGKADEQFF. Full variable domain (rest looked up from reference TRBV7-3 and TRBJ2-1): GAGVSQTPSNKVTEKGKYVELRCDPISGHTALYWYRQSLGQGPEFLIYFQGTGAADDSGLPNDRFFAVRPEGSVSTLKIQRTERGDSAVYLCASSFIGTGKADEQFFGPGTRLTVL.

This chain joins TRBV4-1 and TRBJ2-7, with D maybe TRBD1 (6 bases). CDR3 length: 16 amino acids. V lost 0 bases and J lost 3, with 15 bases in between. Germline V gives CDR1 MGHRA, CDR2 YSYEKL. CDR3 sequence reads: CASSQDFPGQYYEQYF. The CDR3 bases are TGCGCCAGCAGCCAAGATTTCCCTGGACAGTACTACGAGCAGTACTTC.

The chain carries TRBV6-5 and TRBJ2-1; the D gene is possibly TRBD2 (5 bases). CDR3 size: 14 residues. Trimming took off 8 bases at V and 8 bases at J, with 19 bases between the two ends. Germline CDR1 reads MNHEY; CDR2 reads SVGAGI. The CDR3 DNA follows: TGTGCCAGCCGGTCCGAATTAGCGTCTGATGAGCAGTTCTTC. Protein sequence: CASRSELASDEQFF.

The rearrangement uses TRBV15 and TRBJ2-1; 13 bases are a match to TRBD2. Germline values: CDR1 LNHNV, CDR2 YYDKDF (reference sequence). Trimming took 3 bases from V and 3 from J; bases not matched to a gene: 5. The CDR3 totals 17 residues. The DNA for the CDR3 is TGTGCCACCAGCAGGGGGGGGACTAGCGGGAACTACAATGAGCAGTTCTTC. Translated, it gives CATSRGGTSGNYNEQFF.

The CDR3: CSAREVNTEAFF. As DNA, the CDR3 is TGCAGCGCCCGCGAGGTGAACACTGAAGCTTTCTTT. The chain recombines TRBV29-1 with TRBJ1-1, with D unclear. The CDR3 is 12 amino acids. CDR1 is SQVTM and CDR2 is ANQGSEA in the germline V gene. Trimming stripped 7 bases from V and 0 bases from J, with 9 bases between.

On this clone: This CDR3 is also generated by other DNA sequences in the sample. The CDR3 bases are TGTGCCAGCAGCCCCCGAGGAGAGACCCAGTACTTC. Protein sequence: CASSPRGETQYF. The chain is built from TRBV5-4 and TRBJ2-5, with D unclear. This CDR3 spans 12 amino acids. V was trimmed by 4 bases and J by 4 bases, leaving 8 bases between them. CDR1 is SGHNT and CDR2 is YYREEE in the germline V gene (reference sequence).

J is TRBJ2-7 and V is TRBV18; 10 bases are shared with TRBD2. This CDR3 region has 15 residues. CDR1 is KGHSH and CDR2 is LQKENI in the germline V gene. J was trimmed by 6 bases and V by 2 bases; bases with no gene match: 7. The CDR3 DNA reads as TGTGCCAGCTCACCAGGGCTAGCGGGGGACTCCGAGCAGTACTTC. It yields the protein CASSPGLAGDSEQYF.

This clone was seen more than once but under ten times. This sequence joins TRBV6-2 or TRBV6-3 and TRBJ2-3; TRBD2 agrees at 9 bases. CDR3 length: 16 amino acids. Germline CDR1 MNHEY, CDR2 SVGEGT. V gave up 6 bases and J gave up 0 bases; unmatched junction bases: 7. CDR3 sequence reads: CASSLTAGGSTDTQYF. CDR3 sequence (DNA): TGTGCCAGCAGCTTGACGGCGGGGGGGAGCACAGATACGCAGTATTTT.

The chain links TRBV19 to TRBJ2-6, with D unclear. Trimming shortened V by 7 bases and J by 2 bases, and 12 bases separated the two germline ends. The length of the CDR3 is 15 residues. Germline loops: CDR1 LNHDA, CDR2 SQIVND (reference sequence). CDR3 nucleotide sequence: TGTGCCAGTAAAAAGTTAGTTGCTGGGGCCAACGTCCTGACTTTC. Protein product: CASKKLVAGANVLTF. Combining the CDR3 with reference TRBV19 and TRBJ2-6 gives the whole variable domain DGGITQSPKYLFRKEGQNVTLSCEQNLNHDAMYWYRQDPGQGLRLIYYSQIVNDFQKGDIAEGYSVSREKKESFPLTVTSAQKNPTAFYLCASKKLVAGANVLTFGAGSRLTVL.

The chain is built from TRBV5-1 and TRBJ2-5, with TRBD1 matching 8 bases. Looked up from germline, CDR1 is SGHRS and CDR2 is YFSETQ. The CDR3 has 14 amino acids. V was pared by 7 bases and J by 5 bases, with 10 bases of the junction left unmatched. As DNA, the CDR3 is TGCGCCAGCGGCCGGACAGGGCCCTCGGAGACCCAGTACTTC. Protein product: CASGRTGPSETQYF.

V is TRBV19 and J is TRBJ1-2; D perhaps matches TRBD1 (6 bases). V shed 8 bases and J shed 8 bases, with 18 bases lying between them. Germline CDR1 is LNHDA and CDR2 is SQIVND (reference sequence). The CDR3 has 13 amino acids. This CDR3 is CASFGQPTWGYTF. In nucleotides, the CDR3 is TGTGCCAGTTTTGGACAGCCTACATGGGGCTACACCTTC.

This clone was recorded once. V gene TRBV7-9 combines with J gene TRBJ1-1; D remains unclear. The V gene's germline CDR1 is SEHNR and CDR2 FQNEAQ (reference sequence). The CDR3 is 13 amino acids. Trimming stripped 1 base from V and 3 bases from J, with 6 bases between. CDR3 residues: CASSLVADTEAFF. DNA of the CDR3: TGTGCCAGCAGCTTAGTGGCCGACACTGAAGCTTTCTTT.

This clone was seen only once. The V gene is TRBV10-3, the J gene TRBJ1-1; D perhaps matches TRBD1 (5 bases). Germline lookup yields CDR1 ENHRY and CDR2 SYGVKD. V was pared by 2 bases and J by 0 bases, with 19 bases between. The CDR3 length is 18 residues. CDR3 DNA: TGTGCCATCAGTGAGGTCCAATATAGTGGGGGGGTGAACACTGAAGCTTTCTTT. Protein product: CAISEVQYSGGVNTEAFF.